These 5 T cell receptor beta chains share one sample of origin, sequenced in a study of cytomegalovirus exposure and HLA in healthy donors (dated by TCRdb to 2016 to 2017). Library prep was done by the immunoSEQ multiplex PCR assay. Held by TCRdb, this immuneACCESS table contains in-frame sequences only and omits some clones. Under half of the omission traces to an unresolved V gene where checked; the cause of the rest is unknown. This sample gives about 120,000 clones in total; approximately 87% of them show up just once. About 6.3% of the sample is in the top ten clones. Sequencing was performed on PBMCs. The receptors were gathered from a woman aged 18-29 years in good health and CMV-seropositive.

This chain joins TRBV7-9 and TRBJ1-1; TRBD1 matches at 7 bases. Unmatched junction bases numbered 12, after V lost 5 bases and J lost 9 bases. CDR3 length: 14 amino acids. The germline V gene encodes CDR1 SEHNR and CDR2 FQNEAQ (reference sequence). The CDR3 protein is CASSLRDSTDQAFF. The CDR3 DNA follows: TGTGCCAGCAGCCTCCGGGACAGCACCGACCAAGCTTTCTTT.

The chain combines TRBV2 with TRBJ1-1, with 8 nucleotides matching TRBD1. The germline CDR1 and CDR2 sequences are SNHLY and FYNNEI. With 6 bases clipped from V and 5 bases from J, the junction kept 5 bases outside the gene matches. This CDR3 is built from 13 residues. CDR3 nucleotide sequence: TGTGCCAGCAGAGCAGGGGGCCCGACTGAAGCTTTCTTT. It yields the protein CASRAGGPTEAFF.

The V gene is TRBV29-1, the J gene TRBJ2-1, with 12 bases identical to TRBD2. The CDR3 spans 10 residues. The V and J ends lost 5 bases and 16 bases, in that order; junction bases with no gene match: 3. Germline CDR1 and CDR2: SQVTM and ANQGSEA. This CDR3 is CSVLAGGAFF. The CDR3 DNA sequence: TGCAGCGTTCTAGCGGGGGGGGCATTCTTC.

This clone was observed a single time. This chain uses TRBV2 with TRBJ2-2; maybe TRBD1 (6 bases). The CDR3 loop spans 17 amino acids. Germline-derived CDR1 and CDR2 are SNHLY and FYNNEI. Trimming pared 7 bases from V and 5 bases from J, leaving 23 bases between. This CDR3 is CASNLDAGVLLTGELFF. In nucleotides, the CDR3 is TGTGCCAGCAACCTGGATGCAGGGGTGTTGCTGACCGGGGAGCTGTTTTTT.

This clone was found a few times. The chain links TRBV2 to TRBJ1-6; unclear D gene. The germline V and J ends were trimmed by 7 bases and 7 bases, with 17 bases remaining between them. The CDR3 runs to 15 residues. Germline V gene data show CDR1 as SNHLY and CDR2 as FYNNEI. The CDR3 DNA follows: TGTGCCAGCACCCTCTCCGGCGGGATGAATTCACCCCTCCACTTT. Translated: CASTLSGGMNSPLHF.